The clone carrying this T cell receptor beta chain was recorded only once. Its target is unknown. Whether given at about 4 or about 12 weeks, second doses were pooled. The length of the CDR3 is 12 residues. Trimming removed 5 bases from V and 9 bases from J; junction bases left unmatched: 3. The data were produced by immunoSEQ multiplex PCR, yet TCRdb's version contains in-frame clones alone and is incomplete. Of roughly 140,000 clones listed, 80% to 95% are singletons. The data derive from a study of T cell responses to AZD1222 COVID-19 vaccine. Notes on the study in general: AZD1222 recipients seropositive at baseline numbered only 5 or 6. Two doses of AZD1222 preceded a rise in Spike-specific TCR breadth and depth.

This clonotype was sampled from an adult who received the AZD1222 COVID-19 vaccine. Sequences were derived from peripheral blood, sampled 28 days after the second AZD1222 dose. The chain carries TRBV12-3 or TRBV12-4 and TRBJ2-1, with 8 bases fitting TRBD2. CDR3 amino acids: CASSVTSGEQFF. The CDR3 DNA sequence: TGTGCCAGCAGTGTAACTAGCGGTGAGCAGTTCTTC.